The source of this TCR beta chain is a study of naive and memory T cell subsets. The beta constant-region primer was an equimolar mix of two oligonucleotides covering TRBC1 and TRBC2. Nested alpha and beta constant-region primers with the SP2 primer drove four PCR rounds on ligated cDNA. TCRdb re-derived calls from the UMI-ligation and nested PCR reads in MiXCR, one entry per CDR3 protein. The profile shows just over 80,000 distinct CDR3 sequences, approximately 9.2% of them singletons. Study-level findings and limits: Over 85% of naive TCR sequences appeared only once, unlike memory subsets.

This clonotype was found a few times. The antigen is unknown. The junction had 0 bases not matched to a gene; V was cut back by 5 bases and J by 5 bases. The CDR3 runs to 13 residues. Alpha and beta libraries were amplified separately from the second PCR onward. Four subsets defined by CD45RA and CD27 were sorted after CD3, CD4, CD8 and live/dead staining. The sequenced sample consisted of naive CD8+ T cells from blood. This chain joins TRBV12-3 or TRBV12-4 and TRBJ1-4, with 9 bases that match TRBD1. The source of this sequence is a human donor in good health. The CDR3 nucleotides are TGTGCCAGCAGTGGGACAGGGAATGAAAAACTGTTTTTT. Translating it yields CASSGTGNEKLFF.